Below are 16 T cell receptor beta chains sequenced from a single sample in a study of blood T cells in healthy people across ages. It was with a sample-barcoded 5' primer and a J-beta primer mix that a second PCR of about 6 to 12 cycles was run. One entry per CDR3 protein, called by TCRdb with MiXCR from the 5' RACE reads. Of about 280,000 distinct CDR3 sequences listed, around 29% were seen once; the top ten hold over 25%. Input material: blood. The receptor source for this set is a woman between 65 and 79 years old in good health.

The chain employs TRBV5-1 and TRBJ2-1; the match to TRBD1 covers 7 bases. TRBJ2-7 matches the DNA end more closely, so the J call is doubtful. This CDR3 comprises 15 residues. CDR1 and CDR2 from the germline V gene are SGHRS and YFSETQ. Written as DNA, the CDR3 is TGCGCCAGCAGCCGACTCGACGACAGGGTCTACGAGCAGTACTTC. It specifies CASSRLDDRVYEQYF.

This clonotype was seen a handful of times. The genes are TRBV5-1 and TRBJ2-7, with 7 bases identical to TRBD1. The trim removed 0 bases at V and 5 bases at J, leaving 8 bases unmatched. This CDR3 contains 15 residues. Germline V lookup: CDR1 SGHRS, CDR2 YFSETQ. The CDR3 sequence is CASSLEVTGINEQYF. In DNA form, the CDR3 reads TGCGCCAGCAGCTTGGAAGTGACAGGGATTAACGAGCAGTACTTC.

This clonotype was recorded a few times. V gene TRBV7-2 combines with J gene TRBJ1-1; D is ambiguous. The CDR3 sequence is 14 residues long. Deletions cut 1 base from V and 1 base from J, with 7 bases between. The germline CDR1 and CDR2 sequences are SGHTA and FQGNSA. CDR3 DNA: TGTGCCAGCAGCTTAGGTGGTGAGAACACTGAAGCTTTCTTT. Its protein is CASSLGGENTEAFF.

This clonotype turned up a few times. The rearrangement uses TRBV6-5 and TRBJ2-3, with D tentatively TRBD2 (6 bases). Looked up from germline, CDR1 is MNHEY and CDR2 is SVGAGI. The V gene lost 7 bases and the J gene lost 2 bases, with 10 bases spanning the gap. The CDR3 contains 13 residues. The CDR3 spells CASTAGFTDTQYF. The CDR3 coding sequence is TGTGCCAGCACTGCGGGGTTCACAGATACGCAGTATTTT.

The chain combines TRBV20-1 with TRBJ2-5; 7 bases agree with TRBD2. The germline gives CDR1 DFQATT, CDR2 SNEGSKA (reference sequence). Losses at the gene ends were 2 bases for V and 8 bases for J; bases not matched to a gene: 14. This CDR3 has 15 residues. CDR3 bases: TGCAGTGCTAGACACCGGGACTACACGGAGCGTACCCAGTACTTC. Amino acid sequence: CSARHRDYTERTQYF.

As regards this clonotype: The germline gene is not matched at one end of the junction; a read error may be the cause. The chain employs TRBV5-1 and TRBJ2-1; D unresolved. Germline values: CDR1 SGHRS, CDR2 YFSETQ. The CDR3 loop spans 15 amino acids. The CDR3 sequence is CAGSWSTSSYNEQFF. For the CDR3, the DNA is TGCGCCGGCAGCTGGAGTACGAGCTCCTACAATGAGCAGTTCTTC.

This clonotype was observed a few times. V gene TRBV20-1 combines with J gene TRBJ1-2, with 10 bases aligning to TRBD1. Trimming removed 0 bases from V and 4 bases from J; junction bases left unmatched: 5. The CDR3 sequence is 15 residues long. Germline V gives CDR1 DFQATT, CDR2 SNEGSKA (reference sequence). CDR3 region: CSAREMTGGAYGYTF. The CDR3 region has the DNA TGCAGTGCTAGAGAGATGACAGGGGGCGCCTATGGCTACACCTTC.

This chain joins TRBV5-1 and TRBJ2-1, with a tentative D call TRBD1 (6 bases). Trimming stripped 6 bases from V and 9 bases from J, with 22 bases between. This CDR3 has 15 amino acids. From germline, CDR1 is SGHRS and CDR2 YFSETQ. CDR3 amino acids: CASTTGLSVVGEQFF. In DNA form, the CDR3 reads TGCGCCAGCACAACAGGGCTCTCGGTCGTGGGTGAGCAGTTCTTC. Filled out from reference TRBV5-1 and TRBJ2-1, the complete variable domain reads KAGVTQTPRYLIKTRGQQVTLSCSPISGHRSVSWYQQTPGQGLQFLFEYFSETQRNKGNFPGRFSGRQFSNSRSEMNVSTLELGDSALYLCASTTGLSVVGEQFFGPGTRLTVL.

V is TRBV28 and J is TRBJ2-3; perhaps TRBD1 as D (5 bases). The V end lost 8 bases, the J end lost 7 bases, and 16 bases lay between the germline ends. The CDR3 loop spans 13 amino acids. Germline V gives CDR1 MDHEN, CDR2 SYDVKM. Written as DNA, the CDR3 is TGTGCCAGCGCGAAACAGGTGCAAAATACGCAGTATTTT. Amino acids: CASAKQVQNTQYF.

This clonotype has a handful of counts. The gene calls are TRBV5-1 and TRBJ1-2; D is ambiguous. This CDR3 has 13 amino acids. CDR1 SGHRS and CDR2 YFSETQ come from the germline V gene. The V gene lost 3 bases and the J gene lost 6 bases, with 12 bases spanning the gap. The CDR3 reads CASSSSMVDGYTF. In DNA, the CDR3 is TGCGCCAGCAGCTCCTCGATGGTGGATGGCTACACCTTC.

CDR3 coding DNA: TGCAGTGCTAGAGGAGGCGGGAGTACTGAAAACATTCAGTACTTC. This encodes CSARGGGSTENIQYF. The chain links TRBV20-1 to TRBJ2-4, with TRBD2 matching 7 bases. V lost 1 base and J lost 5; bases outside the gene matches: 8. Germline CDR1 DFQATT, CDR2 SNEGSKA (reference sequence). The CDR3 runs to 15 residues.

The sample holds a few counts of this clonotype. This chain connects TRBV4-1 to TRBJ1-5; D unresolved. V lost 1 base and J lost 3, with 10 bases in between. Germline assignment: CDR1 MGHRA and CDR2 YSYEKL. This CDR3 has 15 amino acids. The CDR3 coding sequence is TGCGCCAGCAGCCAAGGGACGGTAGACAATCAGCCCCAGCATTTT. Residues: CASSQGTVDNQPQHF.

DNA for the CDR3: TGTGCCAGCAGCGTAGGGGGGGCCTCCACCTACGAGCAGTACTTC. Encoded protein: CASSVGGASTYEQYF. The chain joins TRBV9 to TRBJ2-7; perhaps D is TRBD1 or TRBD2 (6 bases each). Germline V gives CDR1 SGDLS, CDR2 YYNGEE. The CDR3 has 15 amino acids. V lost 0 bases, J lost 2 bases, and 12 bases lay in between. Variable domain in full (rest from reference TRBV9 and TRBJ2-7): DSGVTQTPKHLITATGQRVTLRCSPRSGDLSVYWYQQSLDQGLQFLIQYYNGEERAKGNILERFSAQQFPDLHSELNLSSLELGDSALYFCASSVGGASTYEQYFGPGTRLTVT.

This clonotype has only a few counts. The gene calls are TRBV7-9 and TRBJ2-3, with 9 bases fitting TRBD2. The CDR3 totals 16 residues. The V segment lost 5 bases and the J segment 2 bases; nucleotides outside the gene matches: 8. Germline-derived CDR1 and CDR2 are SEHNR and FQNEAQ (reference sequence). CDR3 residues: CASSHLRGGATDTQYF. CDR3 in DNA: TGTGCCAGCAGCCACTTGCGGGGGGGGGCCACAGATACGCAGTATTTT.

The sample holds a few counts of this clonotype. V is TRBV29-1 and J is TRBJ2-7, with D perhaps matching TRBD2 (5 bases). Germline-derived CDR1 and CDR2 are SQVTM and ANQGSEA. Deletions cut 6 bases from V and 7 bases from J, with 16 bases between. The CDR3 sequence is 12 residues long. Written as DNA, the CDR3 is TGCAGCGTGGGCCGCGGATCGGGGGAGCAGTACTTC. Protein sequence: CSVGRGSGEQYF.

The chain uses TRBV7-2 and TRBJ2-6; TRBD1 aligns across 9 bases. V was clipped by 4 bases and J by 8 bases; unmatched bases: 15. Germline values: CDR1 SGHTA, CDR2 FQGNSA. This CDR3 comprises 18 residues. CDR3 protein: CASSSGQGFSLGTNVLTF. For the CDR3, the DNA is TGTGCCAGCAGCTCAGGACAGGGGTTCTCTCTGGGGACCAACGTCCTGACTTTC.